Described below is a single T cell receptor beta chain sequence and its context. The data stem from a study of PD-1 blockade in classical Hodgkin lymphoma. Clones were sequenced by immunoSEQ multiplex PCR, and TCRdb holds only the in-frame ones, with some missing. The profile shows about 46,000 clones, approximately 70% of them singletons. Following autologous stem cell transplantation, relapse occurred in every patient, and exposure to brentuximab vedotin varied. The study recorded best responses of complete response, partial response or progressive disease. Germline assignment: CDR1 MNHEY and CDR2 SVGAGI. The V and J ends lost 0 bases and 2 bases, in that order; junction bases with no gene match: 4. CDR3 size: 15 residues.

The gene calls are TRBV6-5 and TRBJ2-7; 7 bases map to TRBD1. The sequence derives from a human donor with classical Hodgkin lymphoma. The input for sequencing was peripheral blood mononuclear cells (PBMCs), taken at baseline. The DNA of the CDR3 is TGTGCCAGCAGTTACTCTAGGACAGGCACCTACGAGCAGTACTTC. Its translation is CASSYSRTGTYEQYF.